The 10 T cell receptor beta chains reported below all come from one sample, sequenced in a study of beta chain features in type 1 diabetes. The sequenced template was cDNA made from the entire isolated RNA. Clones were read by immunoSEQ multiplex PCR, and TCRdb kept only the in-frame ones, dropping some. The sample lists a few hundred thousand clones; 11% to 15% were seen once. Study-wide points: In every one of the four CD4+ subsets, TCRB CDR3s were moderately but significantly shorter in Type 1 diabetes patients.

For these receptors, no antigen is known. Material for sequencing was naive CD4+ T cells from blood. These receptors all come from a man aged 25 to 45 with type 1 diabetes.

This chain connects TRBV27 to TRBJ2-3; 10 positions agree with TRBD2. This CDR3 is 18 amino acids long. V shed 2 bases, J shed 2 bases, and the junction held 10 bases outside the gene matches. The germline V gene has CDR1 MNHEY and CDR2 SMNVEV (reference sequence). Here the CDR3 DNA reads TGTGCCAGCAGTTTAGCCAGAAGCGGGGGGGCCGTCACAGATACGCAGTATTTT. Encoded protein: CASSLARSGGAVTDTQYF.

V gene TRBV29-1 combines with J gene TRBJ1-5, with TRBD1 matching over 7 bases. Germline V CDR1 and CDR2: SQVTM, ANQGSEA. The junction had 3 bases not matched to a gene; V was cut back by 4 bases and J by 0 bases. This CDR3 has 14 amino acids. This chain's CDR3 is CSVGGQNSNQPQHF. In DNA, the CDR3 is TGCAGCGTTGGGGGACAGAATAGCAATCAGCCCCAGCATTTT.

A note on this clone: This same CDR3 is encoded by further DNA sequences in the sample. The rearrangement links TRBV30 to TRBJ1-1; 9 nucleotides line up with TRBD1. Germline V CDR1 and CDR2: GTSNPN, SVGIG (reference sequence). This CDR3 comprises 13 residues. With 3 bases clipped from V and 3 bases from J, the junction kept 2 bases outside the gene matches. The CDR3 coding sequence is TGTGCCTGGAGCCGACAGGGGGACACTGAAGCTTTCTTT. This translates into CAWSRQGDTEAFF.

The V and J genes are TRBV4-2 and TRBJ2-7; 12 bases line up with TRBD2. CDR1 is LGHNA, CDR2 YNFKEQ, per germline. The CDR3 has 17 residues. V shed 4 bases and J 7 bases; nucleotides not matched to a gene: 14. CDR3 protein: CASSRRLAGDLKREQYF. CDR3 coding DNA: TGTGCCAGCAGCCGCCGACTAGCGGGAGATCTTAAGCGAGAGCAGTACTTC.

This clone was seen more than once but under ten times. CDR3 DNA: TGCGCCAGCAGCCCAATAGCGGGAGGGGGAAATGAGCAGTTCTTC. Amino acids: CASSPIAGGGNEQFF. The chain recombines TRBV5-1 with TRBJ2-1; 11 nucleotides match TRBD2. The V gene end was trimmed by 4 bases and the J gene end by 7 bases; junction bases not matched to a gene: 7. The germline V gene has CDR1 SGHRS and CDR2 YFSETQ. The CDR3 loop spans 15 amino acids.

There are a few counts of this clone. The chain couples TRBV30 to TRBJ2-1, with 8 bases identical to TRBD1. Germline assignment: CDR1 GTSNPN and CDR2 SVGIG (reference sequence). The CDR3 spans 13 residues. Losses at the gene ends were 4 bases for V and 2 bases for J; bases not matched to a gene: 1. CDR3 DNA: TGTGCCTGGACAGGGGGCCCCTACAATGAGCAGTTCTTC. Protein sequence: CAWTGGPYNEQFF.

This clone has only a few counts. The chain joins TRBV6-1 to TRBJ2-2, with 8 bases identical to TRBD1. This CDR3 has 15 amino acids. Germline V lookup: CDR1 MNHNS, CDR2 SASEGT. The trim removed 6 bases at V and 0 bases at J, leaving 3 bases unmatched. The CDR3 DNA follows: TGTGCCAGCAGCCCGGACAGGGCGAACACCGGGGAGCTGTTTTTT. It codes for CASSPDRANTGELFF.

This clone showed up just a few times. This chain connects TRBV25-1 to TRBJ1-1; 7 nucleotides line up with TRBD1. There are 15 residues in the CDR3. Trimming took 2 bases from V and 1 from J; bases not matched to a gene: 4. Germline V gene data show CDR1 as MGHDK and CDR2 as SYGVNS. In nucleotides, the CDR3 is TGTGCCAGCAGTGAAAGGGACAGAAAGAACACTGAAGCTTTCTTT. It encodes CASSERDRKNTEAFF.

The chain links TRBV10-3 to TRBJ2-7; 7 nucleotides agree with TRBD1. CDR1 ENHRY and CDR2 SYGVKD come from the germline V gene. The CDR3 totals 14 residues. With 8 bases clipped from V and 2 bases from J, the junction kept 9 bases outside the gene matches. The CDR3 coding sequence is TGTGCCATCCGTCCCGGACAGGACACCTACGAGCAGTACTTC. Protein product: CAIRPGQDTYEQYF.

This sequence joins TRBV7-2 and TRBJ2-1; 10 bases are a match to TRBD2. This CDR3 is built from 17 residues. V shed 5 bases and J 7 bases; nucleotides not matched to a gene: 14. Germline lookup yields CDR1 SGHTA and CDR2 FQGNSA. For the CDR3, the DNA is TGTGCCAGCAGCGCCGCCCCCGGGACTAGCGCAAAGAATGAGCAGTTCTTC. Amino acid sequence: CASSAAPGTSAKNEQFF.